This T cell receptor beta chain was found in a study of beta chain features in type 1 diabetes. Overall study: On cell yields, gender and age, patients and healthy donors were similar.

Every bit of the isolated RNA underwent reverse transcription, so sequencing read expressed TCRB transcripts. TCRdb's table, derived via immunoSEQ multiplex PCR, lists solely in-frame clones and lacks some. This table has 100,000 to 150,000 clones, 17% appearing once. This clone was picked up a small number of times. Its antigen is still unknown. Study-level points and caveats: TCRB CDR3 length was moderately but significantly reduced in all four CD4+ subsets of Type 1 diabetes patients. There was a possibility that cDNA sequencing over-represented cells with high TCR expression. VDJ junctions sequenced from type 1 diabetes patients showed fewer insertions and more deletions.

Sequenced input: central memory CD4+ T cells from blood. This receptor was obtained from a man aged 18 to 35 with type 1 diabetes.

CDR3 nucleotides: TGTGCCAGCAGCCGACAGGGCTCTACAGATACGCAGTATTTT. This codes for CASSRQGSTDTQYF. The rearrangement links TRBV7-9 to TRBJ2-3, with TRBD1 matching 7 bases. The CDR3 contains 14 residues. From germline, CDR1 is SEHNR and CDR2 FQNEAQ (reference sequence). V was pared by 5 bases and J by 3 bases, with 5 bases of the junction left unmatched.